The 13 T cell receptor beta chains in this list originate from one sample, sequenced in a study of T-cell reconstitution after alpha-beta-depleted transplantation in children. Preparation of the TCRbeta library used unique molecular identifiers. Each CDR3 protein gets one entry after TCRdb re-called the PCR reads with MiXCR. The sample has some 500,000 distinct CDR3 sequences, 15% to 20% seen once. Sequenced material: PBMCs from the stem cell graft donor, taken from the stem cell graft. The receptors here all came from a human donor who donated a stem cell graft to a child with acute lymphoblastic leukemia.

The chain couples TRBV7-6 to TRBJ1-2; D is undetermined. V was pared by 4 bases and J by 5 bases, with 11 bases between. The CDR3 has 13 amino acids. Germline V lookup: CDR1 SGHVS, CDR2 FNYEAQ. This CDR3 reads CASSSAGPYGYTF. For the CDR3, the DNA is TGTGCCAGCAGCTCGGCCGGCCCGTATGGCTACACCTTC.

In its sample, this clonotype was seen a few times. The gene calls are TRBV6-5 and TRBJ2-1; no clear D. This CDR3 region has 11 residues. CDR1 and CDR2 from the germline V gene are MNHEY and SVGAGI. Trimming shortened V by 4 bases and J by 8 bases, and 6 bases separated the two germline ends. CDR3 DNA sequence: TGTGCCAGCAGTTCTGGCTATGAGCAGTTCTTC. Its translation: CASSSGYEQFF.

V gene TRBV5-1 combines with J gene TRBJ2-1; D call uncertain. This CDR3 is built from 14 residues. Per germline, CDR1 SGHRS and CDR2 YFSETQ. Trimming cost V 0 bases and J 7 bases, with 11 bases left between them. CDR3 sequence: CASSLAQVKNEQFF. CDR3 sequence (DNA): TGCGCCAGCAGCTTGGCCCAAGTAAAAAATGAGCAGTTCTTC.

This clonotype was seen more than once but under ten times. The V and J genes are TRBV9 and TRBJ2-1; the D is unclear. With 3 bases removed from V and 7 bases from J, the gap between germline ends came to 14 bases. The germline V gene has CDR1 SGDLS and CDR2 YYNGEE. This CDR3 comprises 14 residues. CDR3 in DNA: TGTGCCAGCAGCGCTTCTGGGATGATTAATGAGCAGTTCTTC. This sequence encodes CASSASGMINEQFF.

This chain links TRBV20-1 with TRBJ1-1, with TRBD1 as a possible D gene (6 bases). V lost 0 bases and J lost 2, with 16 bases in between. Germline CDR1 DFQATT, CDR2 SNEGSKA (reference sequence). The CDR3 totals 16 residues. In DNA form, the CDR3 reads TGCAGTGCTAGAGATAGAGTCATGGGACAAAACACTGAAGCTTTCTTT. It is translated as CSARDRVMGQNTEAFF.

The table lists this clonotype with a few counts. V gene TRBV4-1 combines with J gene TRBJ1-1; D remains unclear. The V and J ends lost 1 base and 1 base respectively, with 7 bases between them. The CDR3 length is 14 residues. Germline lookup yields CDR1 MGHRA and CDR2 YSYEKL. CDR3 residues: CASSQVSGNTEAFF. The CDR3 DNA reads TGCGCCAGCAGCCAAGTTTCAGGGAACACTGAAGCTTTCTTT.

J is TRBJ2-5 and V is TRBV5-4; 15 bases match TRBD2. The CDR3 has 16 amino acids. Germline V gene lookup returns CDR1 SGHNT and CDR2 YYREEE (reference sequence). With V trimmed by 4 bases and J by 5 bases, 6 bases remained unmatched. As DNA, the CDR3 is TGTGCCAGCAGCCCAGCCGGGACTAGCGGGAGGGAGACCCAGTACTTC. Protein: CASSPAGTSGRETQYF.

This clonotype turned up a few times. This CDR3 is CASSQDAGYREQFF. The CDR3 region has the DNA TGTGCCAGCAGCCAAGACGCGGGATATCGGGAGCAGTTCTTC. V and J are TRBV4-2 and TRBJ2-1; a weak D match, TRBD2 (6 bases). Germline V lookup: CDR1 LGHNA, CDR2 YNFKEQ. V was cut by 0 bases and J by 10 bases, with 13 bases left in between. The CDR3 sequence is 14 residues long.

This rearrangement joins TRBV5-1 to TRBJ1-1, with no clear D. This CDR3 has 14 residues. With 5 bases removed from V and 1 base from J, the gap between germline ends came to 12 bases. CDR1 is SGHRS, CDR2 YFSETQ, per germline. CDR3 protein: CASSGWGTNTEAFF. CDR3 DNA: TGCGCCAGCAGTGGATGGGGTACGAACACTGAAGCTTTCTTT.

This clonotype was picked up a small number of times. The V and J genes are TRBV20-1 and TRBJ2-7; possibly TRBD2 for D (7 bases). Germline CDR1 is DFQATT and CDR2 is SNEGSKA (reference sequence). V was clipped by 0 bases and J by 5 bases, with 20 bases between them. This CDR3 region has 16 residues. DNA for the CDR3: TGCAGTGCTAGAGATGACGGGGGGCCCAAGCCCCACGAGCAGTACTTC. Protein: CSARDDGGPKPHEQYF.

The chain links TRBV7-9 to TRBJ1-2; D is undetermined. The CDR3 is 14 residues long. The V end lost 8 bases, the J end lost 6 bases, and 19 bases lay between the germline ends. CDR1 is SEHNR, CDR2 FQNEAQ, per germline (reference sequence). The CDR3, as DNA: TGTGCCAGCGCTTGGGGAGAGGGTAGGGATGGCTACACCTTC. Protein sequence: CASAWGEGRDGYTF.

This chain joins TRBV6-6 and TRBJ1-2; 7 bases line up with TRBD1. Germline V gene lookup returns CDR1 MNHNY and CDR2 SVGAGI (reference sequence). V lost 2 bases to trimming and J lost 6 bases; unmatched junction nucleotides: 3. CDR3 length: 13 residues. The CDR3 region is CASSYATGNGYTF. The DNA for the CDR3 is TGTGCCAGCAGTTACGCGACAGGGAATGGCTACACCTTC.

In this sample, this clonotype turned up a few times. The V gene is TRBV7-9, the J gene TRBJ1-2, with TRBD1 matching 8 bases. Losses at the gene ends were 5 bases for V and 8 bases for J; bases not matched to a gene: 13. Germline values: CDR1 SEHNR, CDR2 FQNEAQ (reference sequence). This CDR3 is 15 amino acids long. CDR3 protein: CASSILSGTGAGYTF. DNA for the CDR3: TGTGCCAGCAGCATCCTATCCGGGACAGGTGCCGGCTACACCTTC.